The table lists the clone carrying this TCR beta chain with a count of one. CD8+ and CD4+ T cells from blood underwent TCR beta sequencing, which was carried out in a high-throughput format. Healthy donors matched for age and sex were used as controls. This sample was taken from a study of CD8 T cells in Susac syndrome. In germline, CDR1 is MNHEY, CDR2 SMNVEV (reference sequence). V was pared by 6 bases and J by 5 bases, with 10 bases of the junction left unmatched. The CDR3 has 15 residues. An amount of RNA that ranged from roughly 0.5 to 1 ug was reverse transcribed with random hexamers. TCRdb reprocessed the immunoSEQ multiplex PCR reads with MiXCR, giving one entry per CDR3 protein. The sample lists about 120,000 distinct CDR3 sequences; just under 95% were seen once.

The sequenced material came from CD8+ T cells from PBMCs. This TCR was sampled from a human donor in good health. This sequence joins TRBV27 and TRBJ1-1, with 9 bases fitting TRBD1. The CDR3 region has the DNA TGTGCCAGCAGCTCCTACAGGGGGCTGGAAACTGAAGCTTTCTTT. This gives the protein CASSSYRGLETEAFF.